These 28 T cell receptor beta chains originate from one sample sequenced in a study of T cells in Graves' hyperthyroidism and ophthalmopathy. From RNA transcripts, TCR beta CDR3 regions were amplified. First-round RT-PCR targeting the TCR CDR3 was performed with the HTBI primer set. Each CDR3 protein is one row after TCRdb ran MiXCR on the multiplex PCR reads. The sample has roughly 840,000 distinct CDR3 sequences, roughly 40% seen once; the top ten hold about 8.9%. Specimen: blood. The receptors come from a young man with Graves' hyperthyroidism.

This clonotype occurred a few times. V gene TRBV7-9 combines with J gene TRBJ2-2; the D is unclear. V lost 6 bases and J 6 bases, leaving 14 bases between the germline ends. The length of the CDR3 is 14 residues. Germline CDR1 is SEHNR and CDR2 is FQNEAQ (reference sequence). The CDR3 protein is CASSYSEAAGELFF. The CDR3 DNA reads as TGTGCCAGCAGTTACTCAGAGGCAGCCGGGGAGCTGTTTTTT.

In this sample, this clonotype turned up many times. The chain links TRBV7-9 to TRBJ1-1; tentatively, D is TRBD1 (5 bases). With 5 bases removed from V and 1 base from J, the gap between germline ends came to 14 bases. Germline loops: CDR1 SEHNR, CDR2 FQNEAQ (reference sequence). The CDR3 extends over 15 amino acids. The CDR3: CASSRPGLGNTEAFF. The CDR3 coding sequence is TGTGCCAGCAGCCGGCCGGGGCTAGGGAACACTGAAGCTTTCTTT.

The rearrangement uses TRBV7-2 and TRBJ2-7; unclear D gene. Trimming removed 7 bases at V and 4 bases at J, with 14 bases between. The CDR3 totals 13 residues. CDR1 SGHTA and CDR2 FQGNSA come from the germline V gene. The CDR3: CASTSTLGYEQYF. The CDR3 DNA reads as TGTGCCAGCACAAGCACTCTCGGGTACGAGCAGTACTTC.

The chain recombines TRBV11-2 with TRBJ2-7; D not certain. The V gene's germline CDR1 is SGHAT and CDR2 FQNNGV. The CDR3 totals 14 residues. The V and J ends lost 3 bases and 5 bases respectively, with 14 bases between them. CDR3 sequence reads: CASSFEYLPDEQYF. CDR3 in DNA: TGTGCCAGCAGCTTCGAATACCTTCCCGACGAGCAGTACTTC.

The chain links TRBV29-1 to TRBJ2-5; D is perhaps TRBD1 (5 bases). V gave up 6 bases and J gave up 1 base, with 9 bases separating them. CDR1 and CDR2 (germline): SQVTM, ANQGSEA. The CDR3 has 12 amino acids. CDR3 in DNA: TGCAGCGTAGACAGAGCCCAAGAGACCCAGTACTTC. Amino acids: CSVDRAQETQYF.

The sample holds many counts of this clonotype. The chain uses TRBV10-3 and TRBJ2-5, with D possibly matching TRBD2 (6 bases). The CDR3 consists of 14 residues. Per germline, CDR1 ENHRY and CDR2 SYGVKD. V lost 0 bases to trimming and J lost 4 bases, with 9 bases between them. The CDR3 DNA reads TGTGCCATCAGTGAGTCGGACGGGAGAGAGACCCAGTACTTC. This translates into CAISESDGRETQYF.

V usage is TRBV20-1 and J usage is TRBJ1-2; 10 positions match TRBD1. Trimming took 7 bases from V and 8 from J; bases not matched to a gene: 10. Germline V gene lookup returns CDR1 DFQATT and CDR2 SNEGSKA (reference sequence). The CDR3 is 13 amino acids. DNA for the CDR3: TGCAGTGTTCTTCGCCCGGGACAGGGGGGCTACACCTTC. This sequence encodes CSVLRPGQGGYTF.

The chain carries TRBV15 and TRBJ1-3; D call uncertain. CDR3 length: 13 amino acids. The germline gives CDR1 LNHNV, CDR2 YYDKDF (reference sequence). The V and J ends lost 5 bases and 1 base respectively, with 6 bases between them. For the CDR3, the DNA is TGTGCCACCAGCCGGGTTTCTGGAAACACCATATATTTT. Amino acids: CATSRVSGNTIYF.

The chain carries TRBV5-5 and TRBJ2-5; D possibly uses TRBD1 or TRBD2 (5 bases each). Trimming took 2 bases from V and 5 from J, leaving 16 bases between them. CDR1 is SGHKS and CDR2 is YYEKEE in the germline V gene (reference sequence). The CDR3 runs 15 residues. CDR3 bases: TGTGCCAGCAGCTTCGACAGAGATCGGGGCGAGACCCAGTACTTC. Its protein is CASSFDRDRGETQYF.

This chain links TRBV7-2 with TRBJ1-4, with 10 bases lining up with TRBD1. This CDR3 spans 15 amino acids. Looked up from germline, CDR1 is SGHTA and CDR2 is FQGNSA. V was clipped by 4 bases and J by 8 bases; unmatched bases: 7. The CDR3 region is CASSSGGTGEEKLFF. Written as DNA, the CDR3 is TGTGCCAGCAGCTCAGGCGGGACAGGGGAGGAAAAACTGTTTTTT.

This clonotype was detected only once. J is TRBJ1-6 and V is TRBV2, with TRBD1 matching 10 bases. There are 14 residues in the CDR3. Germline V gene lookup returns CDR1 SNHLY and CDR2 FYNNEI. V lost 6 bases and J lost 9; bases outside the gene matches: 5. The CDR3 is CASRTGTGASPLHF. CDR3 sequence (DNA): TGTGCCAGCAGAACCGGGACAGGGGCTTCACCCCTCCACTTT.

This clonotype was picked up many times. This chain joins TRBV9 and TRBJ2-5; 10 bases align to TRBD2. This CDR3 is 16 amino acids long. Per germline, CDR1 SGDLS and CDR2 YYNGEE. Losses at the gene ends were 0 bases for V and 2 bases for J; bases not matched to a gene: 4. The DNA of the CDR3 is TGTGCCAGCAGCGTAGGGGGACTAGCGAATCAAGAGACCCAGTACTTC. It yields the protein CASSVGGLANQETQYF.

This sequence joins TRBV19 and TRBJ2-2; no clear D. Trimming pared 0 bases from V and 3 bases from J, leaving 2 bases between. This CDR3 contains 13 residues. Germline lookup yields CDR1 LNHDA and CDR2 SQIVND (reference sequence). The CDR3 bases are TGTGCCAGTAGTATAGAGTACACCGGGGAGCTGTTTTTT. It translates to CASSIEYTGELFF.

This clonotype has ten or more counts. The V call is TRBV6-4, the J call TRBJ1-6; the D is unclear. Germline lookup yields CDR1 MRHNA and CDR2 SNTAGT. CDR3 length: 14 residues. The V end was cut by 1 base, the J end by 7 bases, with 8 bases between. CDR3 sequence reads: CASSDLAVNSPLHF. The CDR3 DNA sequence: TGTGCCAGCAGTGACTTGGCGGTCAATTCACCCCTCCACTTT.

The table lists this clonotype with a few counts. Its ends do not fully match the called genes, so a read error is possible. The CDR3: CASSQESFAGELFF. The CDR3 DNA reads TGCGCCAGCAGCCAAGAGAGCTTCGCCGGGGAGCTGTTTTTT. The rearrangement uses TRBV5-8 and TRBJ2-2; D is uncertain. The CDR3 loop spans 14 amino acids. The germline V gene has CDR1 SGHTS and CDR2 YDEGEE.

This clonotype showed up just a few times. This chain uses TRBV9 with TRBJ1-3, with TRBD1 as a possible D gene (5 bases). The CDR3 covers 19 residues. Germline V gene lookup returns CDR1 SGDLS and CDR2 YYNGEE. V shed 4 bases and J shed 4 bases, with 27 bases lying between them. CDR3 in DNA: TGTGCCAGCAGCCAAGACAGCCCGGGTCGTAGGGCTATAGGAAACACCATATATTTT. Translated: CASSQDSPGRRAIGNTIYF.

Ten or more counts support this clonotype. The chain links TRBV6-5 to TRBJ2-5; 7 positions match TRBD2. The CDR3 loop spans 13 amino acids. CDR1 MNHEY and CDR2 SVGAGI come from the germline V gene. V lost 7 bases, J lost 5 bases, and 7 bases stayed unmatched. CDR3 nucleotides: TGTGCCAGCACCCAGGGAGGGGACGAGACCCAGTACTTC. This sequence encodes CASTQGGDETQYF.

This clonotype has ten or more counts. The rearrangement links TRBV29-1 to TRBJ1-1, with D possibly TRBD1 on 6 matching bases. The V end lost 7 bases, the J end lost 1 base, and 10 bases lay between the germline ends. CDR3 size: 12 residues. Germline assignment: CDR1 SQVTM and CDR2 ANQGSEA. For the CDR3, the DNA is TGCAGCGGCAGGGGTCGGAACACTGAAGCTTTCTTT. Protein: CSGRGRNTEAFF.

This clonotype was recorded at least ten times. The J gene is TRBJ2-2, the V gene TRBV15; tentatively, D is TRBD2 (5 bases). This CDR3 is 13 amino acids long. Germline V gene lookup returns CDR1 LNHNV and CDR2 YYDKDF (reference sequence). V was clipped by 5 bases and J by 4 bases, with 8 bases between them. This CDR3 reads CATSFRGTGELFF. Here the CDR3 DNA reads TGTGCCACCAGCTTTCGGGGCACCGGGGAGCTGTTTTTT.

V usage is TRBV12-3 or TRBV12-4 and J usage is TRBJ2-5; D might be TRBD2 (5 bases). CDR3 length: 18 amino acids. The ends were cut back, 5 bases at V and 5 bases at J, with 27 bases in the middle. CDR3: CASSPPGIAARSRETQYF. CDR3 nucleotide sequence: TGTGCCAGCAGTCCTCCGGGGATAGCAGCACGTTCCCGGGAGACCCAGTACTTC.

The V and J genes are TRBV25-1 and TRBJ2-5; no clear D. Germline V CDR1 and CDR2: MGHDK, SYGVNS. CDR3 length equals 13 residues. V gave up 6 bases and J gave up 4 bases, with 12 bases separating them. The DNA for the CDR3 is TGTGCCAGCAGACGAACCCCGGCAGAGACCCAGTACTTC. This encodes CASRRTPAETQYF.

This chain connects TRBV2 to TRBJ1-6; 9 nucleotides line up with TRBD1. The V segment lost 8 bases and the J segment 10 bases; nucleotides outside the gene matches: 6. Germline V gene data show CDR1 as SNHLY and CDR2 as FYNNEI. CDR3 size: 13 residues. In DNA, the CDR3 is TGTGCCAGCCGACAGGGGGGGGACTCACCCCTCCACTTT. It encodes CASRQGGDSPLHF.

This clonotype was detected only a few times. The gene calls are TRBV11-2 and TRBJ2-7; maybe TRBD2 (5 bases). The CDR3 covers 12 residues. V lost 8 bases, J lost 4 bases, and 12 bases lay in between. CDR1 and CDR2 (germline): SGHAT, FQNNGV. Here the CDR3 DNA reads TGTGCCAGCTCAAAGCGCGGGTACGAGCAGTACTTC. This gives the protein CASSKRGYEQYF.

This clonotype showed up just a few times. CDR3 bases: TGTGCCAGCAGCCAAGCAGGGGGCAACTATGGCTACACCTTC. It codes for CASSQAGGNYGYTF. This chain uses TRBV25-1 with TRBJ1-2, with 8 bases that match TRBD1. V trimming: 6 bases; J trimming: 2 bases; junction bases outside the gene matches: 5. The CDR3 sequence is 14 residues long. The V gene's germline CDR1 is MGHDK and CDR2 SYGVNS.

This chain joins TRBV5-6 and TRBJ1-5; 9 positions agree with TRBD1. Germline V lookup: CDR1 SGHDT, CDR2 YYEEEE. This CDR3 comprises 16 residues. Trimming took 1 base from V and 4 from J; bases not matched to a gene: 6. The CDR3 is CASSLSDRGGNQPQHF. CDR3 nucleotide sequence: TGTGCCAGCAGCTTGTCGGACAGGGGAGGTAATCAGCCCCAGCATTTT.

This chain connects TRBV2 to TRBJ2-1; D may correspond to TRBD1 or TRBD2 (5 bases each). Looked up from germline, CDR1 is SNHLY and CDR2 is FYNNEI. CDR3 size: 11 residues. V lost 3 bases to trimming and J lost 10 bases, with 7 bases between them. CDR3: CASSDRDEQFF. For the CDR3, the DNA is TGTGCCAGCAGTGACAGGGACGAGCAGTTCTTC.

This clonotype was seen many times. V and J are TRBV9 and TRBJ2-2; no firm D call. Between the trimmed V and J ends, which lost 0 bases and 8 bases, there was a span of 8 bases. The germline CDR1 and CDR2 sequences are SGDLS and YYNGEE. The CDR3 is 13 residues long. CDR3 bases: TGTGCCAGCAGCGTAGCATCCGGGGGGGAGCTGTTTTTT. Encoded protein: CASSVASGGELFF.

This clonotype was seen repeatedly, ten times or more. The J gene is TRBJ2-2, the V gene TRBV2; TRBD2 agrees at 7 bases. The length of the CDR3 is 14 residues. The V gene's germline CDR1 is SNHLY and CDR2 FYNNEI. The V segment lost 7 bases and the J segment 1 base; nucleotides outside the gene matches: 3. The CDR3 region is CASNPSGNTGELFF. The CDR3, as DNA: TGTGCCAGCAACCCTAGCGGGAACACCGGGGAGCTGTTTTTT.